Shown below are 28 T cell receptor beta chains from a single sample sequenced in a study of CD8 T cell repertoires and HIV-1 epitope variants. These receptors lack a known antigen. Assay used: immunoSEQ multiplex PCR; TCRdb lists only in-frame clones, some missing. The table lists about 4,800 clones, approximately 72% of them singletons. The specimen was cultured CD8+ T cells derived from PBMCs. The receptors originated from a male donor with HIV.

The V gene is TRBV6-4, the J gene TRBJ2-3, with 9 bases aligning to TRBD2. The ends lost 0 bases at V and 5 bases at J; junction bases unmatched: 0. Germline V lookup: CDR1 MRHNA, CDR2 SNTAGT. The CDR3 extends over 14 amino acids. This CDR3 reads CASSDSRGGDTQYF. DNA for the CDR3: TGTGCCAGCAGTGACTCGCGGGGGGGAGATACGCAGTATTTT.

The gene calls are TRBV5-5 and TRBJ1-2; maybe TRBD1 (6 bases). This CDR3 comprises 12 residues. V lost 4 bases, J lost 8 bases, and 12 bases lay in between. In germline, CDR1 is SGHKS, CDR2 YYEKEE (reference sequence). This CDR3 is CASSIGGEGYTF. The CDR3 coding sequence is TGTGCCAGCAGCATAGGGGGAGAGGGCTACACCTTC.

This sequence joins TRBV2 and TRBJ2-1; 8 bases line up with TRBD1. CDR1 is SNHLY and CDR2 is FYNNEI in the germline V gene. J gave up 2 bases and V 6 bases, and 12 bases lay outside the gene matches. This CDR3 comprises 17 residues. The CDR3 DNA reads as TGTGCCAGCAGCTCCATCGGGCAGGGGGCCACCTACAATGAGCAGTTCTTC. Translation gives CASSSIGQGATYNEQFF.

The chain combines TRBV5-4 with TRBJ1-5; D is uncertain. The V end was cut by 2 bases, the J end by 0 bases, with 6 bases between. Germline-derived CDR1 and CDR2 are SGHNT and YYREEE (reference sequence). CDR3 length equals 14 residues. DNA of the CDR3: TGTGCCAGCAGCTTTTCGGGTAGCAATCAGCCCCAGCATTTT. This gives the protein CASSFSGSNQPQHF.

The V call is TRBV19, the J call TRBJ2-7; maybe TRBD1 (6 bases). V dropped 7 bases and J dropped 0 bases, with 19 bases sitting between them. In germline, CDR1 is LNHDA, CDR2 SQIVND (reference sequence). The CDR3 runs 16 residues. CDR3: CASTAGAGDASYEQYF. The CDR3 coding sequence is TGTGCCAGTACCGCAGGGGCAGGAGACGCCTCCTACGAGCAGTACTTC.

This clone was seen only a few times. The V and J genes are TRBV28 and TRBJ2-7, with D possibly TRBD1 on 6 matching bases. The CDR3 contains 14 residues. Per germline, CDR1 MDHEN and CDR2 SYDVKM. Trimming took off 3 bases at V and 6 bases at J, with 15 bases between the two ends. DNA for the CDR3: TGTGCCAGCAGTTTGACCAGGGGTGGGGCCGAGCAGTACTTC. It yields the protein CASSLTRGGAEQYF.

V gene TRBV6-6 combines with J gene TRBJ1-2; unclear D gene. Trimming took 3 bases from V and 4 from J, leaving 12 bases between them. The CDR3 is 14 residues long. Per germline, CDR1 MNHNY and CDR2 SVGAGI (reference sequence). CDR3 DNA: TGTGCCAGCAGTTATTCGATCGATTTCTATGGCTACACCTTC. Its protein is CASSYSIDFYGYTF.

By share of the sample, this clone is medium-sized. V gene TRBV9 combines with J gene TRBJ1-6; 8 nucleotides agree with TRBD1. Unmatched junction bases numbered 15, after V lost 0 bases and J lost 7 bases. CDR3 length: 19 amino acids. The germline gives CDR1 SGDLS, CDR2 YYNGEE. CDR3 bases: TGTGCCAGCAGCGTAGACAAAGGGACAGGCTCTGGGGGGAATTCACCCCTCCACTTT. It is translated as CASSVDKGTGSGGNSPLHF.

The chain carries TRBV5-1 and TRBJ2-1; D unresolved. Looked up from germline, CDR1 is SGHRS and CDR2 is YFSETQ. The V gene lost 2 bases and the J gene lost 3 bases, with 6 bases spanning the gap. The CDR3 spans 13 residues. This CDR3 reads CASSFGSYNEQFF. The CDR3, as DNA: TGCGCCAGCAGCTTCGGCAGCTACAATGAGCAGTTCTTC.

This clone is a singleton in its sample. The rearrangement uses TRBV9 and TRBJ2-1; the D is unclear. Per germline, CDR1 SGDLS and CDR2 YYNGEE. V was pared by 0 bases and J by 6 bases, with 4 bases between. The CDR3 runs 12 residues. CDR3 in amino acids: CASSVGSNEQFF. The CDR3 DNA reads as TGTGCCAGCAGCGTAGGATCCAATGAGCAGTTCTTC.

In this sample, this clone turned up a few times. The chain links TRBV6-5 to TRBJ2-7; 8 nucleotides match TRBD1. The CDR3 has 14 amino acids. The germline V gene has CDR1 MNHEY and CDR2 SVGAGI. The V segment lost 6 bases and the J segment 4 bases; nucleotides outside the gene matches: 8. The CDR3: CASSRQGPGYEQYF. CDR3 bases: TGTGCCAGCAGCCGACAGGGGCCAGGGTACGAGCAGTACTTC.

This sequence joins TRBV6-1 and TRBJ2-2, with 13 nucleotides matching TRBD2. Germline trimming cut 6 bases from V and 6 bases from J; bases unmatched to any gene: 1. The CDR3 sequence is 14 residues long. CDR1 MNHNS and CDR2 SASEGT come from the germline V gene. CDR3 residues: CASSGLAGAGELFF. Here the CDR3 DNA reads TGTGCCAGCAGCGGACTAGCGGGAGCCGGGGAGCTGTTTTTT.

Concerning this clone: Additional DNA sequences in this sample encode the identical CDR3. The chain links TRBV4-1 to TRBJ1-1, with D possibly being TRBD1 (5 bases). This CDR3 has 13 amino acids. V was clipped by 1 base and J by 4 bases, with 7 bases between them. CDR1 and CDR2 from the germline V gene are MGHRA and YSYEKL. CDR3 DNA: TGCGCCAGCAGCCAAGGGGGGAGCACTGAAGCTTTCTTT. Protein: CASSQGGSTEAFF.

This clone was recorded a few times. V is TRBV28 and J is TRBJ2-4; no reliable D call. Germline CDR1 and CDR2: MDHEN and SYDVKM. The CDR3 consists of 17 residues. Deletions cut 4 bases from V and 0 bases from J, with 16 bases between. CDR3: CASSSPRKGLAKNIQYF. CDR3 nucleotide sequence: TGTGCCAGCAGTTCCCCGCGAAAAGGGTTAGCCAAAAACATTCAGTACTTC.

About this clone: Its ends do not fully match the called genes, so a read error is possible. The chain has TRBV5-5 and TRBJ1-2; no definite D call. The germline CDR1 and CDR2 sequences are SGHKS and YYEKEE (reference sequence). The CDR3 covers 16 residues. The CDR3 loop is CASSQDPVELDYGYTF. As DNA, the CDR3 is TGCGCCAGCAGCCAAGATCCCGTCGAACTCGACTATGGCTACACCTTC.

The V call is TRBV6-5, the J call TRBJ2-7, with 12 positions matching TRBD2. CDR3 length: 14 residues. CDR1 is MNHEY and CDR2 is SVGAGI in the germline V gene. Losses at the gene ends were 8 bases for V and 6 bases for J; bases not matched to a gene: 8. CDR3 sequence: CASGWTSGVSEQYF. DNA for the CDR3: TGTGCCAGCGGATGGACTAGCGGGGTTAGCGAGCAGTACTTC.

The CDR3 loop reads CASSLATGFEYEQYF. CDR3 nucleotide sequence: TGCGCCAGCAGCTTGGCCACCGGGTTCGAGTACGAGCAGTACTTC. The chain links TRBV5-1 to TRBJ2-7; no reliable D call. Germline lookup yields CDR1 SGHRS and CDR2 YFSETQ. This CDR3 region has 15 residues. Between the trimmed V and J ends, which lost 0 bases and 4 bases, there was a span of 14 bases.

In nucleotides, the CDR3 is TGTGCCAGCAGTGAAATAAGAGGACATCGCATCAATGACACTGAAGCTTTCTTT. It yields the protein CASSEIRGHRINDTEAFF. The V call is TRBV6-1, the J call TRBJ1-1, with TRBD1 as a possible D gene (5 bases). This CDR3 is built from 18 residues. The ends were cut back, 2 bases at V and 3 bases at J, with 22 bases in the middle. CDR1 and CDR2 (germline): MNHNS, SASEGT.

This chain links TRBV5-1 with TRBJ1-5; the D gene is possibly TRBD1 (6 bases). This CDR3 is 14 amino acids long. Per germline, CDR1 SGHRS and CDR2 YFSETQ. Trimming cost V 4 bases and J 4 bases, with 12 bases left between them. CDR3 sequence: CASSPRTVNQPQHF. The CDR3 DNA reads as TGCGCCAGCAGCCCAAGGACAGTTAATCAGCCCCAGCATTTT.

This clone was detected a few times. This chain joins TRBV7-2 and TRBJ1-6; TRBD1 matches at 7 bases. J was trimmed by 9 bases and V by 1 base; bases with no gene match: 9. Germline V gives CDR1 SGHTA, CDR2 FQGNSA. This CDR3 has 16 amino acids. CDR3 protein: CASSLVSTGQISPLHF. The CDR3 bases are TGTGCCAGCAGCTTAGTGTCGACAGGGCAGATTTCACCCCTCCACTTT.

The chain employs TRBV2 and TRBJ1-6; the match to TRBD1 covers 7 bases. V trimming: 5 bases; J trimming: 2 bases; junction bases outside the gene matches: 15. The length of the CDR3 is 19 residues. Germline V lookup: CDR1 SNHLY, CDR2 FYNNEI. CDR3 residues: CASSPGGGLGQPYNSPLHF. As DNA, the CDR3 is TGTGCCAGCAGTCCCGGGGGGGGCTTGGGACAGCCCTATAATTCACCCCTCCACTTT.

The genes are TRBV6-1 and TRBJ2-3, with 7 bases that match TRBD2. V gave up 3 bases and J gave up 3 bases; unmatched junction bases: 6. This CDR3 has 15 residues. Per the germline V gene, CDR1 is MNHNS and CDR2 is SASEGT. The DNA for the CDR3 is TGTGCCAGCAGTGATAGGTGGGAGGGAACAGATACGCAGTATTTT. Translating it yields CASSDRWEGTDTQYF.

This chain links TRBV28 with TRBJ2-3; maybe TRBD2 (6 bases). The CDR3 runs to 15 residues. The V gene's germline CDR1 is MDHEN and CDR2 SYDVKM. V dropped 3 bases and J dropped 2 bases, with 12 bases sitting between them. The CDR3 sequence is CASSFLGGFTDTQYF. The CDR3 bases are TGTGCCAGCAGTTTCCTGGGGGGATTCACAGATACGCAGTATTTT.

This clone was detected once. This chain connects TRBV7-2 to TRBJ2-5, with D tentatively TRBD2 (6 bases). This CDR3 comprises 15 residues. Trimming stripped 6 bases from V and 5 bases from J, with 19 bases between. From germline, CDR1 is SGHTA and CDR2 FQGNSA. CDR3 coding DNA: TGTGCCAGCAGGCCACCGGACCGTGGAGGGGAGACCCAGTACTTC. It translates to CASRPPDRGGETQYF.

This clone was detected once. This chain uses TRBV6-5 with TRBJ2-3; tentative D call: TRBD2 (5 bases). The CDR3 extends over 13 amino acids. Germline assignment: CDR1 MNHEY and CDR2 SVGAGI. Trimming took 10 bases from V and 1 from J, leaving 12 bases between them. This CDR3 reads CATLTRGTDTQYF. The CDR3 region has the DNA TGTGCCACCCTCACGCGGGGCACAGATACGCAGTATTTT.

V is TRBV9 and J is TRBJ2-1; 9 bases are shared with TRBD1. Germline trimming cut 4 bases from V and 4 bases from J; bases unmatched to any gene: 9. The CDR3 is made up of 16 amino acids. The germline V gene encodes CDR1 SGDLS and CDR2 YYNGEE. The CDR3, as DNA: TGTGCCAGCAGCCCTGAGACAGGGGGTTATTACAATGAGCAGTTCTTC. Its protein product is CASSPETGGYYNEQFF.

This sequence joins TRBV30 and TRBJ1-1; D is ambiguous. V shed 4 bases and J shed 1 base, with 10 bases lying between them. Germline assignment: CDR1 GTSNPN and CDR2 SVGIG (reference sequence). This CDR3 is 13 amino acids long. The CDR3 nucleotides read TGTGCCTGGAAAGCGGACGGGAACACTGAAGCTTTCTTT. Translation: CAWKADGNTEAFF.

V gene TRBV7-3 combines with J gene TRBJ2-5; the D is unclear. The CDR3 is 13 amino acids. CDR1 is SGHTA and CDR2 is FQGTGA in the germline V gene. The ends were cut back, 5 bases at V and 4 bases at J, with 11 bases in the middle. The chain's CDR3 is CASSPAKGETQYF. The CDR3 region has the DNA TGTGCCAGCAGCCCCGCGAAGGGAGAGACCCAGTACTTC.